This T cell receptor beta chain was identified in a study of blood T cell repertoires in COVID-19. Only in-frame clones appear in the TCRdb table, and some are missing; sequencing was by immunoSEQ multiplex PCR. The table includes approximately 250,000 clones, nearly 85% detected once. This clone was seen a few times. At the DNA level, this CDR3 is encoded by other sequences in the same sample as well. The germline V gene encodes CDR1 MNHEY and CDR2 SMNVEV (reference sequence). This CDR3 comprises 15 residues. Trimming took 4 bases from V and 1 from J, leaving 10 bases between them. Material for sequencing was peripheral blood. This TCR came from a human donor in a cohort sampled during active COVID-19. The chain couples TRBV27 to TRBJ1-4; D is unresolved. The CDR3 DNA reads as TGTGCCAGCAGTTCCTTGGCGGGAACTAATGAAAAACTGTTTTTT. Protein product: CASSSLAGTNEKLFF.